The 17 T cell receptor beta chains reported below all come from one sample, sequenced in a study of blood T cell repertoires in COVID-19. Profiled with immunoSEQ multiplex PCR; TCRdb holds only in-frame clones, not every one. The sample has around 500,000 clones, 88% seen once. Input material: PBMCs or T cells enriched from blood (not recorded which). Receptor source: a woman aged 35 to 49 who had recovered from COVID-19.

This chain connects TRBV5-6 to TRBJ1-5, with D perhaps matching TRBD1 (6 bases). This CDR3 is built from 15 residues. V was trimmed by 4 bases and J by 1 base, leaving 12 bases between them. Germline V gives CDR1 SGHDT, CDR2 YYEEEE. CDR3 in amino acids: CASSRYRDSNQPQHF. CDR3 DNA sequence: TGTGCCAGCAGCAGGTACAGGGACAGCAATCAGCCCCAGCATTTT.

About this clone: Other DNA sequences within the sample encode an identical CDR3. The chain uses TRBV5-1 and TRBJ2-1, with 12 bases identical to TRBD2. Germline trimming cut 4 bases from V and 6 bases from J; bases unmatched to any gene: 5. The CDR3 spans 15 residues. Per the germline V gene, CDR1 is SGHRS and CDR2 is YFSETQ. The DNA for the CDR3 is TGCGCCAGCAGCCCGGGACTAGCGGGCGTCAATGAGCAGTTCTTC. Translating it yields CASSPGLAGVNEQFF.

The CDR3 loop reads CASRSRQTPDTQYF. Written as DNA, the CDR3 is TGCGCCAGCAGATCGCGGCAGACCCCGGATACGCAGTATTTT. The chain carries TRBV5-1 and TRBJ2-3; D is unclear. Germline loops: CDR1 SGHRS, CDR2 YFSETQ. CDR3 size: 14 residues. The ends were cut back, 5 bases at V and 6 bases at J, with 16 bases in the middle.

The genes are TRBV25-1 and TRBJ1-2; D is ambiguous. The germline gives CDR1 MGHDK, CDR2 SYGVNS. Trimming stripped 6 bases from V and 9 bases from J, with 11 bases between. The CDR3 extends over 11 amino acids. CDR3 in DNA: TGTGCCAGCAGCCCGGGAGGGAGCTACACCTTC. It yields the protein CASSPGGSYTF.

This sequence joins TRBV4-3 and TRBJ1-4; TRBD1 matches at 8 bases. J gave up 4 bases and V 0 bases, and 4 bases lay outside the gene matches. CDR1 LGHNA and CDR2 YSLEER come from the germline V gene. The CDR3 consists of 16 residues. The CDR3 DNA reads TGCGCCAGCAGCCAAGAAGACAGGGGAAGTAATGAAAAACTGTTTTTT. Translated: CASSQEDRGSNEKLFF.

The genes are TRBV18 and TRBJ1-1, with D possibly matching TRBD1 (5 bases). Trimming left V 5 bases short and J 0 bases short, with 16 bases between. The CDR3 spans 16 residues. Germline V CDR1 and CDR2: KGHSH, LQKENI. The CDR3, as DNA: TGTGCCAGCTCAGCGGGACCGCCGTTCATGAACACTGAAGCTTTCTTT. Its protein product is CASSAGPPFMNTEAFF.

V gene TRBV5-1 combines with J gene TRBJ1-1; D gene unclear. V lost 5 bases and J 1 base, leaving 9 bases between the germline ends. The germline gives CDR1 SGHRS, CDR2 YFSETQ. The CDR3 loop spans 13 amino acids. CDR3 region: CASREGTNTEAFF. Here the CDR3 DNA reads TGCGCCAGCAGGGAGGGAACGAACACTGAAGCTTTCTTT.

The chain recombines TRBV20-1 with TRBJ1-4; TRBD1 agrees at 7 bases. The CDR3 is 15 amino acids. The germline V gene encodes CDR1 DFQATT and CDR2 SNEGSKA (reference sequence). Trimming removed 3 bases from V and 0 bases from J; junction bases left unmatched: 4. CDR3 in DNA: TGCAGTGCTAGTACCGACAGGGCAACTAATGAAAAACTGTTTTTT. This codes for CSASTDRATNEKLFF.

DNA for the CDR3: TGCGCCAGCAGCCCAGACACATCGAGCAATCAGCCCCAGCATTTT. It codes for CASSPDTSSNQPQHF. This chain connects TRBV4-1 to TRBJ1-5; unclear D gene. The germline V gene encodes CDR1 MGHRA and CDR2 YSYEKL. Between the trimmed V and J ends, which lost 4 bases and 1 base, there was a span of 11 bases. CDR3 length equals 15 residues.

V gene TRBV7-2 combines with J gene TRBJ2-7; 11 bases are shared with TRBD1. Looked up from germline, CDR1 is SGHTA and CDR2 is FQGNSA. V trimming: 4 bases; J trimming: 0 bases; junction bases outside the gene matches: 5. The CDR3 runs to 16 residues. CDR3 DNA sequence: TGTGCCAGCAGCTGGGACGGGACAGGGGGCTCCTACGAGCAGTACTTC. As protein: CASSWDGTGGSYEQYF. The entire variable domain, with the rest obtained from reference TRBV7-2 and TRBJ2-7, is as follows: GAGVSQSPSNKVTEKGKDVELRCDPISGHTALYWYRQSLGQGLEFLIYFQGNSAPDKSGLPSDRFSAERTGGSVSTLTIQRTQQEDSAVYLCASSWDGTGGSYEQYFGPGTRLTVT.

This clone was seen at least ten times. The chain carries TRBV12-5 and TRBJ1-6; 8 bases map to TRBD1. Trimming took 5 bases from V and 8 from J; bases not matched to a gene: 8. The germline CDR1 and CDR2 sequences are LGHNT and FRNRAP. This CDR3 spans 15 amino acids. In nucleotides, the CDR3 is TGTGCTAGTGGTCTCGGACAGGGCTCGGATTCACCCCTCCACTTT. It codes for CASGLGQGSDSPLHF.

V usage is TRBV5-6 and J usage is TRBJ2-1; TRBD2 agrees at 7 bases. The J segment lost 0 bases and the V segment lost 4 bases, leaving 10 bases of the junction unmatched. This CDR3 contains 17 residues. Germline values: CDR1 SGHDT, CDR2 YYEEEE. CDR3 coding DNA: TGTGCCAGCAGCCCCTTGGGGGAGGGGAGCTCCTACAATGAGCAGTTCTTC. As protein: CASSPLGEGSSYNEQFF.

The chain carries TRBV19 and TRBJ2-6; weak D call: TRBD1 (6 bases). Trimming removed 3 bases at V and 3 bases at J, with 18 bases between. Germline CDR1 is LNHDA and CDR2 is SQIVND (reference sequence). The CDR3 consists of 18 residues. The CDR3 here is CASSITGQWLSGANVLTF. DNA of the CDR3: TGTGCCAGTAGTATTACTGGACAGTGGCTCAGTGGGGCCAACGTCCTGACTTTC. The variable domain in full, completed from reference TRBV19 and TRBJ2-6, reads DGGITQSPKYLFRKEGQNVTLSCEQNLNHDAMYWYRQDPGQGLRLIYYSQIVNDFQKGDIAEGYSVSREKKESFPLTVTSAQKNPTAFYLCASSITGQWLSGANVLTFGAGSRLTVL.

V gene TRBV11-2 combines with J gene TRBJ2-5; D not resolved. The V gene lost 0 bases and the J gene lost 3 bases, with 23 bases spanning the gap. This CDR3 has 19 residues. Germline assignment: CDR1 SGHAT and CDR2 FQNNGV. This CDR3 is CASSLEGKPGPHSEETQYF. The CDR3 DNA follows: TGTGCCAGCAGCTTAGAAGGAAAGCCGGGTCCACATTCCGAAGAGACCCAGTACTTC.

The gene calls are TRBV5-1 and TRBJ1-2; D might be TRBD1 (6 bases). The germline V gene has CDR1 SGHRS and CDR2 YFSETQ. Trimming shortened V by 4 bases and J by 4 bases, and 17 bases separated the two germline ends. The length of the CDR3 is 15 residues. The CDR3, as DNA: TGCGCCAGCAGCCCTGATCTTGGACAGATCTATGGCTACACCTTC. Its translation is CASSPDLGQIYGYTF. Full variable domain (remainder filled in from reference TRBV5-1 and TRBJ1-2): KAGVTQTPRYLIKTRGQQVTLSCSPISGHRSVSWYQQTPGQGLQFLFEYFSETQRNKGNFPGRFSGRQFSNSRSEMNVSTLELGDSALYLCASSPDLGQIYGYTFGSGTRLTVV.

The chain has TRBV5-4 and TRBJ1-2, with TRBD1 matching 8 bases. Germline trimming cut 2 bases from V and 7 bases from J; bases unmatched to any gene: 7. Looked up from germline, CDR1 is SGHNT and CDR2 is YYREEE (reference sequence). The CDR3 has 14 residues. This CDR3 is CASSFPDRGLGYTF. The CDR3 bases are TGTGCCAGCAGCTTTCCCGACAGGGGCCTTGGCTACACCTTC.

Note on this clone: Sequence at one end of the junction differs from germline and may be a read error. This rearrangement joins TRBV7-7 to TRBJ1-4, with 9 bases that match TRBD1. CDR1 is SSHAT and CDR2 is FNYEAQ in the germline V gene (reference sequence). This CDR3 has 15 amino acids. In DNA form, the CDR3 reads TGTGCTAGCAGCTTGGGACAGGGACTGAATGAAAAACTGTTTTTT. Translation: CASSLGQGLNEKLFF.